This T cell receptor (beta chain) was identified during a study of blood T cell repertoires in COVID-19. Background on the study: There were acute and convalescent COVID-19 samples, and they came from the United States, Italy and Spain. T cells, B-cell-depleted T cells, or PBMCs supplied cDNA or gDNA.

Ages ranged from about 18 to 89 years, with residence in approximately 25 US areas. Donors in Cohort 3 counted as recovered after two negative PCRs, clearance, or symptom resolution. This clone was detected ten times or more. Produced via immunoSEQ multiplex PCR; TCRdb's table is partial and in-frame only. The sample records more than 200,000 clones, around 89% being singletons. V was clipped by 5 bases and J by 0 bases, with 10 bases between them. CDR3 length: 14 residues. Germline V CDR1 and CDR2: MNHEY, SVGAGI. This clonotype was obtained from a woman between 25 and 40 years old who had recovered from COVID-19. Source material: PBMCs or T cells enriched from blood (not recorded which). The rearrangement uses TRBV6-5 and TRBJ1-1; D may be TRBD1 (6 bases). The CDR3 region is CASSRQAMNTEAFF. The CDR3 DNA reads TGTGCCAGCAGTCGACAGGCCATGAACACTGAAGCTTTCTTT.